This entry lists 20 T cell receptor beta chains sequenced from one sample in a study of cytomegalovirus exposure and HLA in healthy donors (dated by TCRdb to about 2017). Receptor libraries were prepared by the immunoSEQ multiplex PCR assay. For the multiplex PCR, a mixture combining 60 forward primers for TCR Vbeta segments and 13 reverse primers for TCR Jbeta segments was used. Sourced from immuneACCESS, this table was stored by TCRdb with only in-frame sequences that have V and J called. A share of the clones is absent; for the studies checked, an unresolved V gene accounts for under half, and the remainder has no known explanation. In all, the sample holds 210,000 or so clones, and approximately 79% of those were seen once. Around 1.7% of the sample goes to the ten largest clones. The sample comprised PBMCs. These receptors came from a man aged 18-30 years in good health and CMV-seronegative.

J is TRBJ2-6 and V is TRBV19; TRBD2 might be the D (6 bases). Trimming left V 6 bases short and J 0 bases short, with 18 bases between. Germline V CDR1 and CDR2: LNHDA, SQIVND (reference sequence). The CDR3 is made up of 18 amino acids. The CDR3 sequence is CASSLGDFSFSGANVLTF. The CDR3, as DNA: TGTGCCAGTAGCCTAGGGGACTTTAGCTTCTCTGGGGCCAACGTCCTGACTTTC.

The V gene is TRBV7-9, the J gene TRBJ2-7; perhaps TRBD2 as D (6 bases). This CDR3 spans 14 amino acids. Germline CDR1 is SEHNR and CDR2 is FQNEAQ (reference sequence). V was shortened by 3 bases and J by 3 bases, with 12 bases between the two germline ends. In nucleotides, the CDR3 is TGTGCCAGCAGCTTCGAACTAGCCCTCTACGAGCAGTACTTC. Residues: CASSFELALYEQYF.

The chain carries TRBV19 and TRBJ2-5, with 9 bases that match TRBD2. The CDR3 spans 15 residues. V gave up 3 bases and J gave up 7 bases; unmatched junction bases: 9. Germline CDR1 LNHDA, CDR2 SQIVND (reference sequence). The CDR3 loop reads CASSIGTSLSGTQYF. The CDR3 nucleotides read TGTGCCAGTAGTATCGGGACTAGCCTGAGTGGGACCCAGTACTTC.

This clone was recorded once. V and J are TRBV7-9 and TRBJ1-1; weak D call: TRBD1 (6 bases). Per germline, CDR1 SEHNR and CDR2 FQNEAQ (reference sequence). This CDR3 is built from 14 residues. Trimming cost V 3 bases and J 4 bases, with 12 bases left between them. The DNA for the CDR3 is TGTGCCAGCAGCTTCGGACAGTCGGCCACTGAAGCTTTCTTT. Its translation: CASSFGQSATEAFF.

The CDR3 here is CASSDWPDTEAFF. CDR3 DNA sequence: TGTGCCAGCAGTGACTGGCCAGACACTGAAGCTTTCTTT. This chain uses TRBV6-4 with TRBJ1-1; no reliable D call. Trimming pared 1 base from V and 3 bases from J, leaving 6 bases between. This CDR3 has 13 residues. In germline, CDR1 is MRHNA, CDR2 SNTAGT.

This clone was detected only once. J is TRBJ1-2 and V is TRBV19, with 11 bases that match TRBD1. The junction had 6 bases not matched to a gene; V was cut back by 8 bases and J by 1 base. Per the germline V gene, CDR1 is LNHDA and CDR2 is SQIVND (reference sequence). This CDR3 contains 15 residues. CDR3 in amino acids: CASGEDRGRNYGYTF. The CDR3 DNA reads as TGTGCCAGTGGGGAGGACAGGGGGCGTAACTATGGCTACACCTTC.

Only a few counts were recorded for this clone. This chain connects TRBV14 to TRBJ2-6, with TRBD1 matching over 7 bases. This CDR3 region has 17 residues. The germline V gene encodes CDR1 SGHDN and CDR2 FVKESK. V lost 5 bases, J lost 0 bases, and 7 bases stayed unmatched. The CDR3 coding sequence is TGTGCCAGCAGCAGGGGACAGTATGACTCTGGGGCCAACGTCCTGACTTTC. Amino acids: CASSRGQYDSGANVLTF.

The CDR3 here is CASSVGENNEQFF. The CDR3 DNA reads TGTGCCAGCAGCGTAGGGGAGAACAATGAGCAGTTCTTC. The V call is TRBV9, the J call TRBJ2-1, with a possible D match to TRBD2 (5 bases). V was clipped by 0 bases and J by 5 bases, with 6 bases between them. The CDR3 sequence is 13 residues long. Germline V gene lookup returns CDR1 SGDLS and CDR2 YYNGEE.

The rearrangement joins TRBV19 to TRBJ2-7; maybe TRBD1 (6 bases). Germline V CDR1 and CDR2: LNHDA, SQIVND (reference sequence). The CDR3 length is 14 residues. V lost 4 bases and J lost 5, with 15 bases in between. The CDR3 loop reads CASSTRQVWDEQYF. Written as DNA, the CDR3 is TGTGCCAGTAGTACCCGACAGGTCTGGGACGAGCAGTACTTC.

This chain connects TRBV9 to TRBJ1-1; the D is unclear. With 0 bases removed from V and 1 base from J, the gap between germline ends came to 4 bases. Germline V gene sequence: CDR1 SGDLS, CDR2 YYNGEE. CDR3 length equals 13 residues. CDR3 loop: CASSVAGNTEAFF. As DNA, the CDR3 is TGTGCCAGCAGCGTAGCCGGGAACACTGAAGCTTTCTTT.

This clone came up a few times. The gene calls are TRBV11-1 and TRBJ2-1; 8 bases are a match to TRBD2. Unmatched junction bases numbered 5, after V lost 4 bases and J lost 3 bases. The germline V gene encodes CDR1 SGHAT and CDR2 FQDESV (reference sequence). CDR3 size: 15 residues. The CDR3 protein is CASSSPGLGYNEQFF. Written as DNA, the CDR3 is TGTGCCAGCAGCTCCCCGGGACTAGGCTACAATGAGCAGTTCTTC.

The V call is TRBV5-6, the J call TRBJ1-6; 9 bases align to TRBD1. The V and J ends lost 0 bases and 7 bases, in that order; junction bases with no gene match: 5. Per the germline V gene, CDR1 is SGHDT and CDR2 is YYEEEE. There are 16 residues in the CDR3. The CDR3 spells CASSLGTGVRNSPLHF. DNA for the CDR3: TGTGCCAGCAGCTTGGGGACAGGGGTTCGAAATTCACCCCTCCACTTT.

The V and J genes are TRBV11-3 and TRBJ2-1; the match to TRBD1 covers 7 bases. The CDR3 extends over 11 amino acids. V lost 4 bases to trimming and J lost 15 bases; unmatched junction nucleotides: 6. The germline CDR1 and CDR2 sequences are SGHNT and YENEEA. The DNA for the CDR3 is TGTGCCAGCAGCTCATCAGGGGGTTCGTTCTTC. It translates to CASSSSGGSFF.

This chain joins TRBV28 and TRBJ1-2; D perhaps matches TRBD1 (6 bases). Trimming removed 2 bases from V and 1 base from J, with 8 bases in between. The CDR3 totals 14 residues. The germline CDR1 and CDR2 sequences are MDHEN and SYDVKM. In DNA, the CDR3 is TGTGCCAGCAGTTTAGGGGGCGATAACTATGGCTACACCTTC. It encodes CASSLGGDNYGYTF.

V usage is TRBV5-1 and J usage is TRBJ1-2; no reliable D call. The V gene lost 4 bases and the J gene lost 8 bases, with 21 bases spanning the gap. Germline CDR1 reads SGHRS; CDR2 reads YFSETQ. This CDR3 is 15 amino acids long. The CDR3 nucleotides read TGCGCCAGCAGCAGACTCGGGTCCACGGAGGAAGGCTACACCTTC. It codes for CASSRLGSTEEGYTF.

This clone was counted only a few times. The chain links TRBV15 to TRBJ1-5; unclear D gene. CDR1 is LNHNV and CDR2 is YYDKDF in the germline V gene (reference sequence). This CDR3 contains 14 residues. The ends were cut back, 1 base at V and 3 bases at J, with 7 bases in the middle. Here the CDR3 reads CATSRGSFNQPQHF. CDR3 coding DNA: TGTGCCACCAGCAGAGGCAGTTTCAATCAGCCCCAGCATTTT.

This chain connects TRBV18 to TRBJ2-7, with a tentative D call TRBD1 (5 bases). The CDR3 spans 17 residues. The germline V and J ends were trimmed by 3 bases and 1 base, with 19 bases remaining between them. Germline-derived CDR1 and CDR2 are KGHSH and LQKENI. The DNA for the CDR3 is TGTGCCAGCTCACCTTTGGGGCGTGGCTTTGGGTCCTACGAGCAGTACTTC. Protein sequence: CASSPLGRGFGSYEQYF.

This rearrangement joins TRBV2 to TRBJ1-4; TRBD1 might be the D (6 bases). Germline loops: CDR1 SNHLY, CDR2 FYNNEI. V lost 6 bases and J lost 5, with 16 bases in between. The length of the CDR3 is 15 residues. CDR3 in amino acids: CASSTGQYENEKLFF. The CDR3 DNA is TGTGCCAGCAGCACCGGACAGTACGAAAATGAAAAACTGTTTTTT.

The CDR3 DNA follows: TGTGCCAGCAGCAAAACTGTTGCTGGGGCCAACGTCCTGACTTTC. This codes for CASSKTVAGANVLTF. The gene calls are TRBV6-5 and TRBJ2-6; D is unresolved. Germline V gives CDR1 MNHEY, CDR2 SVGAGI. The CDR3 loop spans 15 amino acids. The V gene lost 6 bases and the J gene lost 2 bases, with 11 bases spanning the gap.

This clone appeared a single time. The gene calls are TRBV4-3 and TRBJ2-7; 12 bases fit TRBD2. The CDR3 loop spans 17 amino acids. Germline CDR1 is LGHNA and CDR2 is YSLEER. The V segment lost 1 base and the J segment 7 bases; nucleotides outside the gene matches: 11. CDR3 sequence reads: CASSQATGGLAGQEQYF. The DNA for the CDR3 is TGCGCCAGCAGCCAAGCCACTGGTGGACTAGCGGGACAAGAGCAGTACTTC.